This T cell receptor beta chain appears in the sequencing data of a study of T-cell reconstitution after alpha-beta-depleted transplantation in children. The CDR3 length is 15 residues. Per the germline V gene, CDR1 is SGHTA and CDR2 is FQGNSA. V trimming: 5 bases; J trimming: 2 bases; junction bases outside the gene matches: 6. Unique molecular identifiers were used to barcode this TCRbeta library. TCRdb ran MiXCR on the PCR reads and lists one entry per CDR3 protein. Here the sample spans roughly 590,000 distinct CDR3 sequences, approximately 16% being singletons. This chain connects TRBV7-2 to TRBJ1-5; 7 bases match TRBD1. This TCR was recovered from a human donor who donated a stem cell graft to a child with acute myeloid leukemia. Sequenced material: PBMCs from the stem cell graft donor, taken from the stem cell graft. CDR3 sequence (DNA): TGTGCCAGCAGCACACAGGGGAGTGGCAATCAGCCCCAGCATTTT. Translating it yields CASSTQGSGNQPQHF.